This T cell receptor (beta chain) came from a study of T cells in Graves' hyperthyroidism and ophthalmopathy. CDR3 length: 14 residues. V lost 2 bases and J 1 base, leaving 9 bases between the germline ends. Germline V gives CDR1 SGHAT, CDR2 FQNNGV. Amplification of TCR beta CDR3 regions was performed using RNA transcripts as template. Using the HTBI primer set, a first-round RT-PCR was run on the TCR CDR3. TCRdb used MiXCR to reprocess the multiplex PCR reads, holding one entry per CDR3 protein. This sample has fewer than 650,000 distinct CDR3 sequences, with 12% to 15% found just once. Regarding the study as a whole: Blood also held most thyroid clonotypes expanded beyond 0.001.

Across 18 months, stable Graves' hyperthyroidism was marked by no progression to ophthalmopathy. With a duration under 2 months, the hyperthyroidism was newly diagnosed in patients aged 18 to 65. In regard to this clonotype: What it binds is not known.

The chain is built from TRBV11-2 and TRBJ2-7; D ambiguous. Specimen: blood. The receptor's source is a woman between 40 and 50 years old with Graves' hyperthyroidism. The CDR3 DNA is TGTGCCAGCAGCTTACAACAGATATCCTACGAGCAGTACTTC. Protein product: CASSLQQISYEQYF.